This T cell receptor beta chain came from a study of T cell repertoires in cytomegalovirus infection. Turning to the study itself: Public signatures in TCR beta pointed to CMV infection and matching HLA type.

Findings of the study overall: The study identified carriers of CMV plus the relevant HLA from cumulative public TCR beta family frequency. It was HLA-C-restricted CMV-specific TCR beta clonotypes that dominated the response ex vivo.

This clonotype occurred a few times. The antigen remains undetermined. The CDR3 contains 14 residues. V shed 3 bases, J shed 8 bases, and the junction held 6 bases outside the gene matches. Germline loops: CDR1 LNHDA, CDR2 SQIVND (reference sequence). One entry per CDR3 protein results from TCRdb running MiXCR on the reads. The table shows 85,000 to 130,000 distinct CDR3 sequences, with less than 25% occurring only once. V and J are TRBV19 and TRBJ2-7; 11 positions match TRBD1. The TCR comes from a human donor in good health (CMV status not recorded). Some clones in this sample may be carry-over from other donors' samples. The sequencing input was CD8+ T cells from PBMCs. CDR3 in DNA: TGTGCCAGTAGTATGACGGACAGGGGGCTTCAGCAGTACTTC. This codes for CASSMTDRGLQQYF.